This T cell receptor beta chain was identified in a study of beta chain features in type 1 diabetes. Study-wide results and caveats: The influence of HLA type on TCRB rearrangement stayed undetermined. Patients with type 1 diabetes showed fewer VDJ junction insertions and more deletions. The naive, central memory and Treg TCRB repertoires showed an apparent similarity that was greater among patients than among healthy donors.

The entirety of the isolated RNA underwent reverse transcription, so expressed TCRB transcripts were sequenced. Repertoires were generated with immunoSEQ multiplex PCR, while TCRdb's copy carries only in-frame clones and drops some. The data contain fewer than 350,000 clones, 15% to 20% of them singletons. As to this clone: Its antigen is undetermined.

Researchers reported sorting CD4+ naive, central memory, regulatory and stem cell-like memory cells via CD45RO/CCR7/CD25/CD127/CD95/CD27. In germline, CDR1 is SGHRS, CDR2 YFSETQ. The CDR3 is made up of 15 amino acids. The V gene lost 3 bases and the J gene lost 0 bases, with 10 bases spanning the gap. Sequenced sample: naive CD4+ T cells from blood. This TCR was sampled from a woman aged 18-35 years in good health. The chain uses TRBV5-1 and TRBJ2-1; no firm D call. CDR3 residues: CASSSTPSSYNEQFF. For the CDR3, the DNA is TGCGCCAGCAGCTCGACACCTTCCTCCTACAATGAGCAGTTCTTC.